This T cell receptor beta chain was observed in a study of metastatic and nonmetastatic thyroid tumors. Study background: Repertoires were compared across blood and tumor or nodule tissue from malignant and benign thyroid patients.

After removal of 6 bases from V and 2 bases from J, the junction contained 13 bases not matched to a gene. CDR1 is MDHEN and CDR2 is SYDVKM in the germline V gene. The CDR3 totals 17 residues. This clone was found many times. What it recognizes is unknown. TCRdb ran MiXCR on the PCR reads. The data show about 28,000 clones, around 15% seen once. Study-wide results and caveats: Across blood and tumor, TCR beta diversity in malignant thyroid tumors was reportedly significantly higher than in benign nodules.

All patients were untreated before thyroid surgery. What was sequenced was blood. The genes are TRBV28 and TRBJ2-7, with TRBD1 identical over 10 bases. The TCR originated in a female donor with papillary thyroid cancer or a benign thyroid nodule (not recorded which). Some clones in this sample may be carry-over from other donors' samples. The CDR3 DNA reads TGTGCCAGCAGCCCCCCGTCCGGGACAGGGGTAGCCTACGAGCAGTACTTC. Translated, it gives CASSPPSGTGVAYEQYF. Filled out from reference TRBV28 and TRBJ2-7, the complete variable domain reads DVKVTQSSRYLVKRTGEKVFLECVQDMDHENMFWYRQDPGLGLRLIYFSYDVKMKEKGDIPEGYSVSREKKERFSLILESASTNQTSMYLCASSPPSGTGVAYEQYFGPGTRLTVT.